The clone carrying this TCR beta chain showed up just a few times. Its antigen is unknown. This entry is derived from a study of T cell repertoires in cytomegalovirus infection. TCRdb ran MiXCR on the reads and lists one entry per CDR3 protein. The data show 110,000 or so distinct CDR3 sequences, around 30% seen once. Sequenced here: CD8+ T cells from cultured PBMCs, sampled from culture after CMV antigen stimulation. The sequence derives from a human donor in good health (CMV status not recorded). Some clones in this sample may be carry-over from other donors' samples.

CDR3 sequence reads: CATSRERGAGWNEQFF. In nucleotides, the CDR3 is TGTGCCACCAGCAGAGAGCGGGGGGCAGGATGGAATGAGCAGTTCTTC. The V call is TRBV15, the J call TRBJ2-1; 8 nucleotides agree with TRBD2. With V trimmed by 0 bases and J by 7 bases, 8 bases remained unmatched. CDR3 size: 16 residues. Germline CDR1 and CDR2: LNHNV and YYDKDF (reference sequence).